Below, 19 T cell receptor beta chains from the same sample are listed, as sequenced in a study of glioma-infiltrating T cells after dendritic cell vaccination. TCRdb keeps only in-frame clones here, not all; method: immunoSEQ multiplex PCR. The top ten clones hold 35% to 40% of a sample with tens of thousands of clones, around 79% of them seen once. This specimen was blood, taken before dendritic cell vaccination. These receptors were obtained from a human donor with glioblastoma.

The gene calls are TRBV25-1 and TRBJ2-7; TRBD1 matches at 10 bases. The CDR3 is made up of 16 amino acids. With V trimmed by 6 bases and J by 5 bases, 13 bases remained unmatched. CDR1 MGHDK and CDR2 SYGVNS come from the germline V gene. CDR3 sequence: CASSPRMTGGAHEQYF. CDR3 bases: TGTGCCAGCAGCCCCCGGATGACAGGGGGCGCCCACGAGCAGTACTTC.

The genes are TRBV28 and TRBJ2-1; no definite D call. The germline gives CDR1 MDHEN, CDR2 SYDVKM. This CDR3 is 14 amino acids long. Trimming stripped 2 bases from V and 0 bases from J, with 5 bases between. This CDR3 reads CASSLLSSYNEQFF. CDR3 nucleotide sequence: TGTGCCAGCAGTTTACTTAGCTCCTACAATGAGCAGTTCTTC.

The chain couples TRBV10-3 to TRBJ1-1, with 10 bases fitting TRBD1. The J segment lost 0 bases and the V segment lost 3 bases, leaving 4 bases of the junction unmatched. CDR3 length: 16 amino acids. Germline loops: CDR1 ENHRY, CDR2 SYGVKD. DNA for the CDR3: TGTGCCATCAGTGAAAGGACAGGGGGGATGAACACTGAAGCTTTCTTT. Translation gives CAISERTGGMNTEAFF.

This clone appeared a single time. This chain uses TRBV6-4 with TRBJ2-3; 10 bases match TRBD2. V dropped 0 bases and J dropped 0; count of bases not matched to a gene: 0. The length of the CDR3 is 16 residues. Germline loops: CDR1 MRHNA, CDR2 SNTAGT. This chain's CDR3 is CASSDSTSGSTDTQYF. The CDR3 DNA sequence: TGTGCCAGCAGTGACTCGACTAGCGGGAGCACAGATACGCAGTATTTT.

This chain links TRBV2 with TRBJ2-4; TRBD2 matches 11 bases. This CDR3 comprises 15 residues. J was trimmed by 8 bases and V by 6 bases; bases with no gene match: 9. Germline assignment: CDR1 SNHLY and CDR2 FYNNEI. The CDR3 DNA is TGTGCCAGCAGCTCAACTAGCGGGAGTTCATACATTCAGTACTTC. Translating it yields CASSSTSGSSYIQYF.

The rearrangement joins TRBV7-2 to TRBJ2-5; the D is unclear. Germline lookup yields CDR1 SGHTA and CDR2 FQGNSA. CDR3 length: 13 amino acids. V lost 3 bases, J lost 4 bases, and 9 bases lay in between. The CDR3 loop reads CASSFSSGETQYF. The CDR3 DNA reads TGTGCCAGCAGCTTTAGCTCGGGAGAGACCCAGTACTTC.

V is TRBV27 and J is TRBJ2-7; D is perhaps TRBD1 (6 bases). The germline V gene has CDR1 MNHEY and CDR2 SMNVEV (reference sequence). This CDR3 is 16 amino acids long. With 2 bases removed from V and 4 bases from J, the gap between germline ends came to 18 bases. The CDR3 region is CASSLGRTEGVYEQYF. CDR3 in DNA: TGTGCCAGCAGTTTAGGAAGGACAGAGGGGGTTTACGAGCAGTACTTC.

This sequence joins TRBV18 and TRBJ1-1, with TRBD1 matching over 8 bases. The trim removed 2 bases at V and 4 bases at J, leaving 3 bases unmatched. Germline CDR1 KGHSH, CDR2 LQKENI. This CDR3 is 14 amino acids long. CDR3 nucleotides: TGTGCCAGCTCACCAACAGGGGGTGGCACTGAAGCTTTCTTT. Translated, it gives CASSPTGGGTEAFF. Full variable domain (missing parts from reference TRBV18 and TRBJ1-1): NAGVMQNPRHLVRRRGQEARLRCSPMKGHSHVYWYRQLPEEGLKFMVYLQKENIIDESGMPKERFSAEFPKEGPSILRIQQVVRGDSAAYFCASSPTGGGTEAFFGQGTRLTVV.

This clone showed up just once. This sequence joins TRBV7-2 and TRBJ2-1, with D maybe TRBD2 (5 bases). Germline values: CDR1 SGHTA, CDR2 FQGNSA. The CDR3 has 13 residues. V dropped 7 bases and J dropped 4 bases, with 11 bases sitting between them. Here the CDR3 reads CASKQSGYNEQFF. CDR3 bases: TGTGCCAGCAAACAGTCGGGGTACAATGAGCAGTTCTTC.

This clone was recorded once. J is TRBJ2-2 and V is TRBV25-1; no definite D call. The germline V gene has CDR1 MGHDK and CDR2 SYGVNS. CDR3 size: 16 residues. V gave up 1 base and J gave up 0 bases, with 9 bases separating them. Here the CDR3 reads CASSESGFTNTGELFF. CDR3 nucleotides: TGTGCCAGCAGTGAATCTGGCTTTACGAACACCGGGGAGCTGTTTTTT.

About this clone itself: The DNA is left out, because the CDR3 cannot be placed on it with certainty; the CDR3 is given as TCRdb lists it. The V call is TRBV11-2, the J call TRBJ1-1; the D call TRBD1 from the table was never checked on the DNA. Germline assignment: CDR1 SGHAT and CDR2 FQNNGV. A total of 16 residues make up the CDR3, ends included. CDR3 sequence: CASSVRQFSLDTEAFF.

This clone has a single count. The chain carries TRBV7-9 and TRBJ2-7, with 9 bases fitting TRBD2. The CDR3 sequence is 15 residues long. Germline V gene sequence: CDR1 SEHNR, CDR2 FQNEAQ (reference sequence). Trimming took 6 bases from V and 6 from J; bases not matched to a gene: 12. The CDR3 sequence: CASRPPGLASGEQYF. The CDR3 DNA follows: TGTGCCAGCAGGCCTCCGGGACTAGCATCGGGCGAGCAGTACTTC.

The V and J genes are TRBV30 and TRBJ1-1; 8 nucleotides agree with TRBD1. V shed 4 bases and J 2 bases; nucleotides not matched to a gene: 9. The CDR3 runs 15 residues. Germline lookup yields CDR1 GTSNPN and CDR2 SVGIG (reference sequence). The CDR3 nucleotides read TGTGCCTGGAACACCGGGACAGGCCCTAACACTGAAGCTTTCTTT. It specifies CAWNTGTGPNTEAFF.

The chain has TRBV7-3 and TRBJ1-1, with D hard to call. V was trimmed by 4 bases and J by 2 bases, leaving 11 bases between them. The CDR3 runs to 14 residues. CDR1 SGHTA and CDR2 FQGTGA come from the germline V gene. CDR3 nucleotide sequence: TGTGCCAGCAGCTCCACCCCGGGAAACACTGAAGCTTTCTTT. It codes for CASSSTPGNTEAFF.

The V gene is TRBV7-9, the J gene TRBJ1-1; 11 positions match TRBD1. This CDR3 is 14 amino acids long. Germline lookup yields CDR1 SEHNR and CDR2 FQNEAQ (reference sequence). With V trimmed by 3 bases and J by 4 bases, 1 base remained unmatched. CDR3 sequence reads: CASSFGTGGTEAFF. The CDR3 DNA reads TGTGCCAGCAGCTTCGGGACAGGGGGCACTGAAGCTTTCTTT.

This clone was seen a few times. The chain couples TRBV5-1 to TRBJ2-5, with TRBD1 identical over 7 bases. Germline V gives CDR1 SGHRS, CDR2 YFSETQ. Trimming took 3 bases from V and 5 from J; bases not matched to a gene: 4. The length of the CDR3 is 13 residues. The CDR3 region is CASSSQGTETQYF. CDR3 nucleotide sequence: TGCGCCAGCAGCTCACAGGGGACGGAGACCCAGTACTTC.

V is TRBV2 and J is TRBJ1-5; D remains unclear. The CDR3 has 13 amino acids. Germline V gives CDR1 SNHLY, CDR2 FYNNEI. V dropped 6 bases and J dropped 0 bases, with 6 bases sitting between them. As DNA, the CDR3 is TGTGCCAGCAGCCAGTATAGCAATCAGCCCCAGCATTTT. Translation: CASSQYSNQPQHF.

The chain carries TRBV5-6 and TRBJ1-1, with no clear D. V lost 0 bases, J lost 0 bases, and 9 bases lay in between. Per germline, CDR1 SGHDT and CDR2 YYEEEE. The CDR3 extends over 15 amino acids. CDR3 sequence: CASSLVQTLNTEAFF. The CDR3 bases are TGTGCCAGCAGCTTGGTTCAAACACTGAACACTGAAGCTTTCTTT.

This clone was seen a single time. CDR3 sequence reads: CASSLVVAGGLAKNIQYF. CDR3 DNA sequence: TGTGCCAGCAGCTTAGTGGTAGCGGGAGGCCTAGCCAAAAACATTCAGTACTTC. The rearrangement joins TRBV7-2 to TRBJ2-4; 10 bases line up with TRBD2. CDR1 and CDR2 (germline): SGHTA, FQGNSA. The CDR3 has 18 residues. Trimming at V came to 1 base and at J to 0 bases, leaving 6 bases not matched to a gene.